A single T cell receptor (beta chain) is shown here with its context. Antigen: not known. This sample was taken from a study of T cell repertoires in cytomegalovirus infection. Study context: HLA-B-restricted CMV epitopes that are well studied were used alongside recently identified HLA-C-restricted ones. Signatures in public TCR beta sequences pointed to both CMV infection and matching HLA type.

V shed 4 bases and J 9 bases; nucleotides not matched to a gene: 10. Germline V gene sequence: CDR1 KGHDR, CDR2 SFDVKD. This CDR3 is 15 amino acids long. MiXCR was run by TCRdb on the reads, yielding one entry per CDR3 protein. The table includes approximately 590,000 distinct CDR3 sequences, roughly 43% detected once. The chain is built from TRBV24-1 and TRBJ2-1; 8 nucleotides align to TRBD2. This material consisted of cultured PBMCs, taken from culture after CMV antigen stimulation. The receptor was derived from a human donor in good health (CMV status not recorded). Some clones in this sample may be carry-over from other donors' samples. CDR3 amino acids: CATSEAGGSQTEQFF. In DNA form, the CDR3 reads TGTGCCACCAGTGAGGCGGGAGGAAGTCAGACTGAGCAGTTCTTC.